The 4 T cell receptor beta chains listed next were all sequenced from one sample in a study of blood T cell repertoires in COVID-19 (dated by TCRdb to between 2020 and 2021). The protocol used for the library was the immunoSEQ multiplex PCR assay. TCRdb obtained this table from immuneACCESS and retained in-frame rearrangements with V and J assigned. These tables miss some clones; where compared with another copy, unresolved V genes account for less than half of the shortfall, and the remainder is unexplained. In all, the sample holds a few hundred thousand clones, and just under 85% of those were seen once. The ten largest clones take up about 15% of the sample. Sequencing was done on a sample of PBMCs or T cells enriched from blood (not recorded which). The receptors derive from a man aged 40-49 years who had recovered from COVID-19.

This chain uses TRBV27 with TRBJ2-2; D remains ambiguous. In germline, CDR1 is MNHEY, CDR2 SMNVEV (reference sequence). This CDR3 is built from 14 residues. V was shortened by 0 bases and J by 8 bases, with 10 bases between the two germline ends. In nucleotides, the CDR3 is TGTGCCAGCAGTTTATCGGCCATCTGGGGGGAGCTGTTTTTT. Protein sequence: CASSLSAIWGELFF.

This clone was observed a single time. This chain joins TRBV2 and TRBJ2-2, with 8 bases aligning to TRBD1. V lost 0 bases and J lost 6; bases outside the gene matches: 3. The CDR3 length is 15 residues. Germline V gene lookup returns CDR1 SNHLY and CDR2 FYNNEI. The CDR3 DNA reads TGTGCCAGCAGTGAAGCATTACAGGGGGCCGGGGAGCTGTTTTTT. Its protein product is CASSEALQGAGELFF.

With regard to this clone: This CDR3 is also generated by other DNA sequences in the sample. The chain has TRBV4-3 and TRBJ2-7; possibly TRBD1 for D (6 bases). Germline loops: CDR1 LGHNA, CDR2 YSLEER. Deletions cut 2 bases from V and 4 bases from J, with 12 bases between. The CDR3 extends over 14 amino acids. The chain's CDR3 is CASSQLTGRYEQYF. The CDR3 DNA is TGCGCCAGCAGCCAACTGACAGGACGATACGAGCAGTACTTC.

The V call is TRBV18, the J call TRBJ2-7, with TRBD1 matching 7 bases. Losses at the gene ends were 8 bases for V and 7 bases for J; bases not matched to a gene: 11. The CDR3 sequence is 13 residues long. CDR1 and CDR2 from the germline V gene are KGHSH and LQKENI. DNA for the CDR3: TGTGCCAGCGGAAGGGACAGCCTGGGAGAGCAGTACTTC. This codes for CASGRDSLGEQYF.